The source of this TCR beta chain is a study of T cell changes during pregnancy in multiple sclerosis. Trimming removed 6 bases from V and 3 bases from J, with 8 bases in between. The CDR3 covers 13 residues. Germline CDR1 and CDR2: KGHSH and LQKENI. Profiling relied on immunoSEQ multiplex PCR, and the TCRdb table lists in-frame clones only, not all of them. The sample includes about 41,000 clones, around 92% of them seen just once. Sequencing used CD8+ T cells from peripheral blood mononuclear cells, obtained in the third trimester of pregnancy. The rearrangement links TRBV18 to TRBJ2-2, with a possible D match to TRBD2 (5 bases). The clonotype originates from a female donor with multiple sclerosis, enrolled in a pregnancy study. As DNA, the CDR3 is TGTGCCAGCTCCCTAGCCGACACCGGGGAGCTGTTTTTT. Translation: CASSLADTGELFF. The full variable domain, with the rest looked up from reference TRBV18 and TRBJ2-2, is NAGVMQNPRHLVRRRGQEARLRCSPMKGHSHVYWYRQLPEEGLKFMVYLQKENIIDESGMPKERFSAEFPKEGPSILRIQQVVRGDSAAYFCASSLADTGELFFGEGSRLTVL.